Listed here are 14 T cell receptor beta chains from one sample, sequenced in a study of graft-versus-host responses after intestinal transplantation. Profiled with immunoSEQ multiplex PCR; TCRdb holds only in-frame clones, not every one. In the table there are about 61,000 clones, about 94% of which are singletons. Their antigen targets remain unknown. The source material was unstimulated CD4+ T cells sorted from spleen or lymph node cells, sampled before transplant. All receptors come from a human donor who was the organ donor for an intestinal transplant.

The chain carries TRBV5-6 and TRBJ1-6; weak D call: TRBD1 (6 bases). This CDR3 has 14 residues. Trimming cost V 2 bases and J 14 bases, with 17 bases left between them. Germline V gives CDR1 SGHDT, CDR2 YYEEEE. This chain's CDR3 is CASSLTGISRTLHF. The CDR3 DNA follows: TGTGCCAGCAGCTTAACAGGGATCTCCCGGACCCTCCACTTT.

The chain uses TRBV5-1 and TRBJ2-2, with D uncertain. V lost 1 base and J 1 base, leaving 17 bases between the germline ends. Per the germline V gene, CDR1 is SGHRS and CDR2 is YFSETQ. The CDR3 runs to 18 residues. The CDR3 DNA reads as TGCGCCAGCAGCTTGAATGGCGCCGGGTTTCAGAACACCGGGGAGCTGTTTTTT. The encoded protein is CASSLNGAGFQNTGELFF. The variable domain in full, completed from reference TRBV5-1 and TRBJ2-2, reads KAGVTQTPRYLIKTRGQQVTLSCSPISGHRSVSWYQQTPGQGLQFLFEYFSETQRNKGNFPGRFSGRQFSNSRSEMNVSTLELGDSALYLCASSLNGAGFQNTGELFFGEGSRLTVL.

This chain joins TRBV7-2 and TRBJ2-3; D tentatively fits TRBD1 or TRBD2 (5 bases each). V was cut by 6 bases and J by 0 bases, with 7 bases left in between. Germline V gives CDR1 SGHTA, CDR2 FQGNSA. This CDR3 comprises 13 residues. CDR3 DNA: TGTGCCAGCAGTGGGGGTAGCACAGATACGCAGTATTTT. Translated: CASSGGSTDTQYF.

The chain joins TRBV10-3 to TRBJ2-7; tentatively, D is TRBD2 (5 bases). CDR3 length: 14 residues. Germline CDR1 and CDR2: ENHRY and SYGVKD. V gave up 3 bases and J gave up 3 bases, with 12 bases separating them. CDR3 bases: TGTGCCATCAGTGAACGGCTAGCCTTCTACGAGCAGTACTTC. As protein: CAISERLAFYEQYF.

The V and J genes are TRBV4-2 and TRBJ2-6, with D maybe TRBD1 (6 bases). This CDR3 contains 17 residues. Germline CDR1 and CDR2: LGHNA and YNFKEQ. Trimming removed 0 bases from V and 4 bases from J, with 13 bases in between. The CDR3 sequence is CASSQEVGALGANVLTF. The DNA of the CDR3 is TGTGCCAGCAGCCAAGAGGTGGGGGCCCTGGGGGCCAACGTCCTGACTTTC.

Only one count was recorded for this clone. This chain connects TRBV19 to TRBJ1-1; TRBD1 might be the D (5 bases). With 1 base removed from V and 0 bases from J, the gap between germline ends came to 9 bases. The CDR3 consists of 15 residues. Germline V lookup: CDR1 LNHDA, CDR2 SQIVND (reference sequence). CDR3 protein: CASSIVQGLNTEAFF. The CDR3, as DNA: TGTGCCAGTAGTATAGTCCAGGGACTGAACACTGAAGCTTTCTTT.

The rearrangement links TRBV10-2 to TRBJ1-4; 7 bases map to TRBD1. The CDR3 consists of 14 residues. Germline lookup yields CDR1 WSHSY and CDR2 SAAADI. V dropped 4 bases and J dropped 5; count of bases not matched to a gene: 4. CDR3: CASSGQGWNEKLFF. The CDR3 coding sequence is TGCGCCAGCAGTGGACAGGGTTGGAATGAAAAACTGTTTTTT.

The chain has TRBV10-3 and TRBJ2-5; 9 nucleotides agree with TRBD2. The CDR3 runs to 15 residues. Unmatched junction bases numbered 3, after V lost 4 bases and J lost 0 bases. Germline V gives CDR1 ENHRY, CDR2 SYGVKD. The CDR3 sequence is CAISGLAGYQETQYF. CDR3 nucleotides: TGTGCCATCAGTGGGCTAGCGGGGTACCAAGAGACCCAGTACTTC.

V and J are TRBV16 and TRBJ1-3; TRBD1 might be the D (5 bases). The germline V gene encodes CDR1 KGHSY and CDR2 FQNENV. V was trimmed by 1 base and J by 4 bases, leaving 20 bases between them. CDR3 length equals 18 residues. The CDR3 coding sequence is TGTGCCAGCAGCCAATTTCGTCGGGGGACCCCGGGGGGAAACACCATATATTTT. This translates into CASSQFRRGTPGGNTIYF.

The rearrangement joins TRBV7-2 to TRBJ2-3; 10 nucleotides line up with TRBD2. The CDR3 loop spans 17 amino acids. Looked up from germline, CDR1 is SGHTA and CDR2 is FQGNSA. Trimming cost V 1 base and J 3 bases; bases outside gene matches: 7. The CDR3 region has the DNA TGTGCCAGCAGCTTAGTACCCAGCGGGGGGGGTACAGATACGCAGTATTTT. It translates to CASSLVPSGGGTDTQYF.

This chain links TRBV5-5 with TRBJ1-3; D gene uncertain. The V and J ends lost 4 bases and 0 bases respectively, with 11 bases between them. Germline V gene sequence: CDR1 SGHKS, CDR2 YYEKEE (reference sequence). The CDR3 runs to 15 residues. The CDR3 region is CASSPLVGSGNTIYF. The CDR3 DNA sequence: TGTGCCAGCAGCCCCCTCGTGGGCTCTGGAAACACCATATATTTT.

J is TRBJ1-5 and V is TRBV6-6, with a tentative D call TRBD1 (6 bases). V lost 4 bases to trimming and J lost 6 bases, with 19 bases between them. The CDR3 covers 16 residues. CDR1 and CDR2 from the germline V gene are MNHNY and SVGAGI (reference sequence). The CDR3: CASSSGGGSAAQPQHF. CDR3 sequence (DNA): TGTGCCAGCAGTTCGGGAGGGGGTAGTGCGGCTCAGCCCCAGCATTTT.

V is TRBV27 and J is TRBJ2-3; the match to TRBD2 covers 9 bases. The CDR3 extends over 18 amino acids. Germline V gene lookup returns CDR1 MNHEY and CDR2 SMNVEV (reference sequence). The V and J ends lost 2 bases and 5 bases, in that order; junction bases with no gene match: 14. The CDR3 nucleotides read TGTGCCAGCAGTTTAGGGCGGGGGGGGGCGTCAAAAAAAGATACGCAGTATTTT. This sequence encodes CASSLGRGGASKKDTQYF.

The CDR3 region has the DNA TGTGCCAGCAGCATCCAGGGGAGAGACACTGAAGCTTTCTTT. This sequence encodes CASSIQGRDTEAFF. The J gene is TRBJ1-1, the V gene TRBV7-2, with D tentatively TRBD1 (6 bases). Germline V gene sequence: CDR1 SGHTA, CDR2 FQGNSA. This CDR3 contains 14 residues. Trimming left V 5 bases short and J 3 bases short, with 13 bases between.